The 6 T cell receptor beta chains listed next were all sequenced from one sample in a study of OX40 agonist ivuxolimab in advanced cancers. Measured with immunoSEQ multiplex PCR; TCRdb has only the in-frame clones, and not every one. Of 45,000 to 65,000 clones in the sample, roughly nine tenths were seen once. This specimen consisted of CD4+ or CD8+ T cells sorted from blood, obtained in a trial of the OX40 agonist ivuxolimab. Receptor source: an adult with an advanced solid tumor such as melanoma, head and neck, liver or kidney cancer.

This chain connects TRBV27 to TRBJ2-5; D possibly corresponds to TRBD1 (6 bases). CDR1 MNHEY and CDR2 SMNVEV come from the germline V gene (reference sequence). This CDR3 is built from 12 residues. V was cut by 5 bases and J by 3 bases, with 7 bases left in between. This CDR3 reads CASSHREETQYF. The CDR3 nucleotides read TGTGCCAGCAGTCACAGGGAAGAGACCCAGTACTTC.

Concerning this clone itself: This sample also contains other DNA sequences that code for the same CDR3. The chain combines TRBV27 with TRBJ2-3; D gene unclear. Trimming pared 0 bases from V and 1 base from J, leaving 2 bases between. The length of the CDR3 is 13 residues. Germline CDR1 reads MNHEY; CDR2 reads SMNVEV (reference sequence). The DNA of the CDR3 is TGTGCCAGCAGTTTATCGGGCACAGATACGCAGTATTTT. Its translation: CASSLSGTDTQYF.

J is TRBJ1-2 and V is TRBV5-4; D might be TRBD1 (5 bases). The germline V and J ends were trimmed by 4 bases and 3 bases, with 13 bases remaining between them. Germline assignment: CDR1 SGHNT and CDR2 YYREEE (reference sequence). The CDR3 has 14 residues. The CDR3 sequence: CASSTRDGDYGYTF. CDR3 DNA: TGTGCCAGCAGCACGAGGGACGGAGACTATGGCTACACCTTC.

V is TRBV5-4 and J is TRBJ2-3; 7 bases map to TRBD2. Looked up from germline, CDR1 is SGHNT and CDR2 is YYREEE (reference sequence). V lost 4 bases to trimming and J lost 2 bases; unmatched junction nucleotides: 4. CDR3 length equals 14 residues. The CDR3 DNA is TGTGCCAGCAGCCCCGGGACTACCACAGATACGCAGTATTTT. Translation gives CASSPGTTTDTQYF.

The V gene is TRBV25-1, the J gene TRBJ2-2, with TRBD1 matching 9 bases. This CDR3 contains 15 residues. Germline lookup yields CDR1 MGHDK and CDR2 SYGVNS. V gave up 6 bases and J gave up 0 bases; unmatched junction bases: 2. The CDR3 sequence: CASRRTGANTGELFF. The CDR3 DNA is TGTGCCAGCAGGAGGACAGGGGCGAACACCGGGGAGCTGTTTTTT.

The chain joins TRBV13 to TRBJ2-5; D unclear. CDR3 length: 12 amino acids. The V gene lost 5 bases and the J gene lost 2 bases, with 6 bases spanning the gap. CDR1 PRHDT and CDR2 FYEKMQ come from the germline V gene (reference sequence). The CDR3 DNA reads TGTGCCAGCAGCCGTTTGCAAGAGACCCAGTACTTC. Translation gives CASSRLQETQYF.